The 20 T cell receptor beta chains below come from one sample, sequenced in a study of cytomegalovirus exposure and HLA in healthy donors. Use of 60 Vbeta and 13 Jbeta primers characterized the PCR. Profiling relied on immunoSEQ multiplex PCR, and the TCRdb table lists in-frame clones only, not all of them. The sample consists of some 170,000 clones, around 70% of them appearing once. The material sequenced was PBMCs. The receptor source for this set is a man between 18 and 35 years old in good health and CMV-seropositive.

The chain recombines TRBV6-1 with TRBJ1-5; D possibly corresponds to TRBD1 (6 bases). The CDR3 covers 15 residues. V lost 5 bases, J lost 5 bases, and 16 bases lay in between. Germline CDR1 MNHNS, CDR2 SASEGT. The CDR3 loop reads CASSWNRDTYQPQHF. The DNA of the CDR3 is TGTGCCAGCAGTTGGAACCGGGACACTTATCAGCCCCAGCATTTT.

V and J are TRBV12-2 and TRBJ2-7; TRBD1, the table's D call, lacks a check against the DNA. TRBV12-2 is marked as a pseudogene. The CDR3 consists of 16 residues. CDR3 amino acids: CASRLQAGRQGREQYV. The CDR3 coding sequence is TGTGCAAGTCGCTTACAAGCGGGCAGACAGGGAAGGGAGCAGTACGTC.

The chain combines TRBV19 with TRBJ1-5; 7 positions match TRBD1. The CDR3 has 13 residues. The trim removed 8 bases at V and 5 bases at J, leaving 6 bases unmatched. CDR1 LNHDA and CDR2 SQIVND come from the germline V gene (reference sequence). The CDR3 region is CASSDRADQPQHF. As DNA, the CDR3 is TGTGCCAGTTCTGACAGGGCGGATCAGCCCCAGCATTTT.

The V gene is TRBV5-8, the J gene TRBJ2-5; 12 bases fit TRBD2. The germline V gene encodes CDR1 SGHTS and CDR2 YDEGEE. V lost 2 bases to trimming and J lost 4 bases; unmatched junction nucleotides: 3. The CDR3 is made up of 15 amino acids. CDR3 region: CASSFGLAGIETQYF. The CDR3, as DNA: TGTGCCAGCAGCTTTGGACTAGCGGGAATAGAGACCCAGTACTTC.

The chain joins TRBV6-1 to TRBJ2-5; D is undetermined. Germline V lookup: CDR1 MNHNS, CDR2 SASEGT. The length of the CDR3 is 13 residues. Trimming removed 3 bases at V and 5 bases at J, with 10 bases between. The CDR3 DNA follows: TGTGCCAGCAGTGACGTGGAGTTGGAGACCCAGTACTTC. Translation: CASSDVELETQYF.

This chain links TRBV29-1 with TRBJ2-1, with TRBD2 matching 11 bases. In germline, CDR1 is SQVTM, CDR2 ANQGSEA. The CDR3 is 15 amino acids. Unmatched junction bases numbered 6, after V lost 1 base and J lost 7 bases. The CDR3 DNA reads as TGCAGCGTTGAAGGTAGCGGGAGGGCCAGAAATGAGCAGTTCTTC. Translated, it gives CSVEGSGRARNEQFF.

CDR3 sequence (DNA): TGTGCCAGCAGTTTAAACAGGGGACCCTACGAGCAGTACGTC. It is translated as CASSLNRGPYEQYV. V is TRBV27 and J is TRBJ2-7, with 7 bases lining up with TRBD1. Germline V gene lookup returns CDR1 MNHEY and CDR2 SMNVEV (reference sequence). This CDR3 is 14 amino acids long. With 2 bases clipped from V and 2 bases from J, the junction kept 3 bases outside the gene matches.

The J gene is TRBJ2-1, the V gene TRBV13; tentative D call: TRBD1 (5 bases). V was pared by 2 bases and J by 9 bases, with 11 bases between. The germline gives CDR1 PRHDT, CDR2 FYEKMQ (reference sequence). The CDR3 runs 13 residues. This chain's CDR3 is CASSLRQRPEQFF. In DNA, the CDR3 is TGTGCCAGCAGCTTAAGACAGAGACCTGAGCAGTTCTTC.

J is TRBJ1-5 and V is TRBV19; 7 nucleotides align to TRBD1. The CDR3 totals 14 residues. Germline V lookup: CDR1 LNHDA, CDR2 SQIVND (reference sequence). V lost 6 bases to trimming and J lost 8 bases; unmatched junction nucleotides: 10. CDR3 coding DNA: TGTGCCAGTAGCCGGGACAGCGATGTTAAGCCCCAGCATTTT. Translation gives CASSRDSDVKPQHF.

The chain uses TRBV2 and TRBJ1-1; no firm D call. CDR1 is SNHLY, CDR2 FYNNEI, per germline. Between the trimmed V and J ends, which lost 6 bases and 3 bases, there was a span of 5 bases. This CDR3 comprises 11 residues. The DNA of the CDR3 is TGTGCCAGCAGCGGGTACACTGAAGCTTTCTTT. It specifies CASSGYTEAFF.

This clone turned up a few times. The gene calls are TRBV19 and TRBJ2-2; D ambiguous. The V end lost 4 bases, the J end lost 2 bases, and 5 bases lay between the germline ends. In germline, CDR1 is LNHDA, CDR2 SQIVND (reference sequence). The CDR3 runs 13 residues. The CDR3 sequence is CASSTFNTGELFF. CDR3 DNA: TGTGCCAGTAGTACATTCAACACCGGGGAGCTGTTTTTT.

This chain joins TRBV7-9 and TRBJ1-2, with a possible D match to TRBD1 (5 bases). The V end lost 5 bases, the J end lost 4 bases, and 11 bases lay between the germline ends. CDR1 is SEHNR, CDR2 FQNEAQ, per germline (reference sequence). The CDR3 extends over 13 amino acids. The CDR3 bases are TGTGCCAGCAGCGACCGGGGGACCTATGGCTACACCTTC. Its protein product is CASSDRGTYGYTF.

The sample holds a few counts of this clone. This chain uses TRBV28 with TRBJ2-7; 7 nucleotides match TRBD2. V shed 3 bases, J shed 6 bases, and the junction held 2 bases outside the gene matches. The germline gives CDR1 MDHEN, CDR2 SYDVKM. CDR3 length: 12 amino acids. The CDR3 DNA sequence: TGTGCCAGCAGTTTCTGGGGGGGCGAGCAGTACGTC. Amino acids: CASSFWGGEQYV.

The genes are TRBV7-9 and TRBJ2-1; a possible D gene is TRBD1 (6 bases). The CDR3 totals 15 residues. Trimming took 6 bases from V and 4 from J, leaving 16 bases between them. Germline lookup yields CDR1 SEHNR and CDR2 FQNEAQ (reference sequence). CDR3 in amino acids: CASSQDRAGYNEQFF. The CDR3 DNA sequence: TGTGCCAGCAGTCAGGACAGAGCCGGTTACAATGAGCAGTTCTTC.

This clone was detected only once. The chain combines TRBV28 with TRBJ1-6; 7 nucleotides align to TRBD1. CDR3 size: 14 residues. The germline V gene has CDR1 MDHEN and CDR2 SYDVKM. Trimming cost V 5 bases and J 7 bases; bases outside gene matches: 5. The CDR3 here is CASSVGQKNSPLHF. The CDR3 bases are TGTGCCAGCAGTGTGGGACAGAAGAATTCACCCCTCCACTTT.

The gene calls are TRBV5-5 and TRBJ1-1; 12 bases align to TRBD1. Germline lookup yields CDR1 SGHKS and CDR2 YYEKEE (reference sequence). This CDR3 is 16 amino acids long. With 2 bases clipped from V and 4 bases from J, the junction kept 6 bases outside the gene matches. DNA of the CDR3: TGTGCCAGCAGCTTTACCGGGACAGGGGGCTTCACTGAAGCTTTCTTT. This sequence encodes CASSFTGTGGFTEAFF.

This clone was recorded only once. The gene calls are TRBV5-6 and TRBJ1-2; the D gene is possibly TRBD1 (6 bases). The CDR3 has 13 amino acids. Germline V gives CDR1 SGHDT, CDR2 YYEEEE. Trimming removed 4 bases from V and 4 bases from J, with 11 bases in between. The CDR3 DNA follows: TGTGCCAGCAGCATACAGGGTTCCTATGGCTACACCTTC. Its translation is CASSIQGSYGYTF. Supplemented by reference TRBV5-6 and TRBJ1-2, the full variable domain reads DAGVTQSPTHLIKTRGQQVTLRCSPKSGHDTVSWYQQALGQGPQFIFQYYEEEERQRGNFPDRFSGHQFPNYSSELNVNALLLGDSALYLCASSIQGSYGYTFGSGTRLTVV.

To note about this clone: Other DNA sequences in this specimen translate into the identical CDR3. Written as DNA, the CDR3 is TGTGCCAGCAGTTACAGGGGGCCGAACACTGAAGCTTTCTTT. Amino acids: CASSYRGPNTEAFF. The rearrangement uses TRBV6-5 and TRBJ1-1; 7 bases line up with TRBD1. The J segment lost 1 base and the V segment lost 2 bases, leaving 1 base of the junction unmatched. The CDR3 runs to 14 residues. Germline V CDR1 and CDR2: MNHEY, SVGAGI.

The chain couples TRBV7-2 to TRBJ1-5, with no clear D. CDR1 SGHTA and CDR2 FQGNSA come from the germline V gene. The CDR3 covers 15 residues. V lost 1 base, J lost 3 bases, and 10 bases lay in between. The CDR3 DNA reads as TGTGCCAGCAGCTTAGGGGCAGAATTCAATCAGCCCCAGCATTTT. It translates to CASSLGAEFNQPQHF.

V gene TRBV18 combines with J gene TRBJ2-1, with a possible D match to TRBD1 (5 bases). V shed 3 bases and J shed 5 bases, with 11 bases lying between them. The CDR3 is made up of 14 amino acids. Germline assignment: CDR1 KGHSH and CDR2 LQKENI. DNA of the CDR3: TGTGCCAGCTCACCCAGGGTCTCTAACAATGAGCAGTTCTTC. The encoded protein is CASSPRVSNNEQFF.